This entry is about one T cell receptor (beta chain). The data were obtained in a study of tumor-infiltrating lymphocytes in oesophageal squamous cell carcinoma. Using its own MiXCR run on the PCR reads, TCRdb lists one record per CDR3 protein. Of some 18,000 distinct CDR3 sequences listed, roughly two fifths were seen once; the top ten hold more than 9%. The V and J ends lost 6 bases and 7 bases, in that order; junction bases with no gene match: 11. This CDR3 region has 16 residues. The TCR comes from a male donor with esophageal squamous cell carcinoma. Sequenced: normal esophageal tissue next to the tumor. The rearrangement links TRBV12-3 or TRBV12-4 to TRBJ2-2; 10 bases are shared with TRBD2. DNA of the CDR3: TGTGCCAGCAGGAACGGGGTAGCGGGAGGTCACGGGGAGCTGTTTTTT. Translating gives CASRNGVAGGHGELFF.